This T cell receptor (beta chain) stems from a study of blood T cells in healthy people across ages. Study outcomes and limitations: Naive CD4+ cell counts and diversity both ran higher in long-lived than in aged donors.

This clonotype appeared a few times. As yet, its antigen is unknown. The length of the CDR3 is 13 residues. Every sample had a minimum of 6.5 million PBMCs isolated. Together with a sample-barcoded 5' primer, a J-beta primer mix was included in a second PCR lasting roughly 6 to 12 cycles. A single record per CDR3 protein comes from TCRdb applying MiXCR to the 5' RACE reads. Here the sample spans around 780,000 distinct CDR3 sequences, about 61% being singletons. The gene calls are TRBV21-1 and TRBJ2-4. TRBV21-1 is a pseudogene. Sequencing used blood. The clonotype was recovered from a man in his forties or fifties in good health. The CDR3 protein is CASNTPQRNIQYF. For the CDR3, the DNA is TGTGCCAGTAATACCCCCCAAAGGAACATTCAGTACTTC.